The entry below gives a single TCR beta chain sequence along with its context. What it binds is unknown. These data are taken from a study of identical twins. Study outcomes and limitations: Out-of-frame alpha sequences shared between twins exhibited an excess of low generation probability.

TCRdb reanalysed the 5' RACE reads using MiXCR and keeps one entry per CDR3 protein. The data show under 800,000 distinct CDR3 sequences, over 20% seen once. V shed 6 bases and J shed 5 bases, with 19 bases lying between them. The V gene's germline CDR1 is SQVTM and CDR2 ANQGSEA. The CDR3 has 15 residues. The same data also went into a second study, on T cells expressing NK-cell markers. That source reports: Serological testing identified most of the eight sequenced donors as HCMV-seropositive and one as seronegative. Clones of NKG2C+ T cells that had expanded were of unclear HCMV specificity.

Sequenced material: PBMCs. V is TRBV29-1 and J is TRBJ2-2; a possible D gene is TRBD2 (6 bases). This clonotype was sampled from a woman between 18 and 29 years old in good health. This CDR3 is CSVPRRGGPTGELFF. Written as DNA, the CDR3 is TGCAGCGTCCCCCGGCGGGGCGGGCCGACCGGGGAGCTGTTTTTT.